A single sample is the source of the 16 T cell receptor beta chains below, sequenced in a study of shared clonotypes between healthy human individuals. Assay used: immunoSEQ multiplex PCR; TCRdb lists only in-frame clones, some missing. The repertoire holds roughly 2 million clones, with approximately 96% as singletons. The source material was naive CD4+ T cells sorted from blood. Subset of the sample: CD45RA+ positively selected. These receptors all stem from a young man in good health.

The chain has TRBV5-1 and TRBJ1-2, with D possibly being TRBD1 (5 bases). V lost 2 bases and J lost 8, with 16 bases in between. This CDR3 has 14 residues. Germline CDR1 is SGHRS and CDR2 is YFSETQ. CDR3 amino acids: CASSFQGSRAGYTF. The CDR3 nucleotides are TGCGCCAGCAGCTTCCAGGGCTCCCGAGCAGGCTACACCTTC.

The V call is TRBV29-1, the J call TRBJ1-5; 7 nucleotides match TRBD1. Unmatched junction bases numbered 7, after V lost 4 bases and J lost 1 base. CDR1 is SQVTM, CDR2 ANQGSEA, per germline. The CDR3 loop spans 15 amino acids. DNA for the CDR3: TGCAGCGTTGCTATAACAGGGGAAAGCAATCAGCCCCAGCATTTT. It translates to CSVAITGESNQPQHF. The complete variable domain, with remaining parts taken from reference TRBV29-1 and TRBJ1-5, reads SAVISQKPSRDICQRGTSLTIQCQVDSQVTMMFWYRQQPGQSLTLIATANQGSEATYESGFVIDKFPISRPNLTFSTLTVSNMSPEDSSIYLCSVAITGESNQPQHFGDGTRLSIL.

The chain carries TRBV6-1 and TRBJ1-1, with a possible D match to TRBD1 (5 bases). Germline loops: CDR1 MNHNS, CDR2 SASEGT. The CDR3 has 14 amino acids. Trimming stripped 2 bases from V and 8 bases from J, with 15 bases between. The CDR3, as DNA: TGTGCCAGCAGTGAATGGTTCGGGGCAGGGGAAGCTTTCTTT. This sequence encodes CASSEWFGAGEAFF.

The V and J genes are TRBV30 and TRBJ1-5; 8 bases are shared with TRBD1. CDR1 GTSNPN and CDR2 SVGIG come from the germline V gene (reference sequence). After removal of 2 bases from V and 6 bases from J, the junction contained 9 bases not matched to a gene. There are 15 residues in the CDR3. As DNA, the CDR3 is TGTGCCTGGAGTCCGGACAGGGCTTTTCTTCAGCCCCAGCATTTT. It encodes CAWSPDRAFLQPQHF. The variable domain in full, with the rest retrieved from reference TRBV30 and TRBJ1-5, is SQTIHQWPATLVQPVGSPLSLECTVEGTSNPNLYWYRQAAGRGLQLLFYSVGIGQISSEVPQNLSASRPQDRQFILSSKKLLLSDSGFYLCAWSPDRAFLQPQHFGDGTRLSIL.

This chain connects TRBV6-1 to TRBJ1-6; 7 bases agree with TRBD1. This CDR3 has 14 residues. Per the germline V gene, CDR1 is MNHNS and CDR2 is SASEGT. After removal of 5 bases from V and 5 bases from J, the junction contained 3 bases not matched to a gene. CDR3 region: CASSRGTDNSPLHF. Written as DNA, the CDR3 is TGTGCCAGCAGTAGAGGGACAGATAATTCACCCCTCCACTTT.

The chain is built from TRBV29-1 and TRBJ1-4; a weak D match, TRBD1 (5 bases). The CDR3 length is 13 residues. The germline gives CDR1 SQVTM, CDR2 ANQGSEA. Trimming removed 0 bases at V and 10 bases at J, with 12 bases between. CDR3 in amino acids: CSVEDRAGRKLFF. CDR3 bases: TGCAGCGTTGAAGATAGGGCAGGGCGAAAACTGTTTTTT. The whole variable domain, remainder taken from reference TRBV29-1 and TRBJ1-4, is SAVISQKPSRDICQRGTSLTIQCQVDSQVTMMFWYRQQPGQSLTLIATANQGSEATYESGFVIDKFPISRPNLTFSTLTVSNMSPEDSSIYLCSVEDRAGRKLFFGSGTQLSVL.

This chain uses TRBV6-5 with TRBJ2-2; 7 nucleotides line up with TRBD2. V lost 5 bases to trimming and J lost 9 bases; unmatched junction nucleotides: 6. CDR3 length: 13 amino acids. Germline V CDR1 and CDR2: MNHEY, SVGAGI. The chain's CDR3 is CASSSGVGRELFF. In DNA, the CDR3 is TGTGCCAGCAGTAGCGGGGTTGGCAGGGAGCTGTTTTTT.

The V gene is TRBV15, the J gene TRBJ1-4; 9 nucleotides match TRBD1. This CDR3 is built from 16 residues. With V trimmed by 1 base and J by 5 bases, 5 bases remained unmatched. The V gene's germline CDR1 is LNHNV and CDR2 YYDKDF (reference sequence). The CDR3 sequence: CATSRGPGTGNEKLFF. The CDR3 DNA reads TGTGCCACCAGCAGAGGTCCCGGGACAGGGAATGAAAAACTGTTTTTT. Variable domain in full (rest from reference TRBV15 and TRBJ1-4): DAMVIQNPRYQVTQFGKPVTLSCSQTLNHNVMYWYQQKSSQAPKLLFHYYDKDFNNEADTPDNFQSRRPNTSFCFLDIRSPGLGDTAMYLCATSRGPGTGNEKLFFGSGTQLSVL.

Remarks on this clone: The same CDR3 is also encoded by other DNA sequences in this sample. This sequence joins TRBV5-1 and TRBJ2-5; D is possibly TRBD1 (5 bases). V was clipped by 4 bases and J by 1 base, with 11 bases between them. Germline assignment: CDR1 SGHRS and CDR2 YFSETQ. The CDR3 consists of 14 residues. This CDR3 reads CASSRGGAQETQYF. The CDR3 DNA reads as TGCGCCAGCAGCCGTGGTGGGGCCCAAGAGACCCAGTACTTC.

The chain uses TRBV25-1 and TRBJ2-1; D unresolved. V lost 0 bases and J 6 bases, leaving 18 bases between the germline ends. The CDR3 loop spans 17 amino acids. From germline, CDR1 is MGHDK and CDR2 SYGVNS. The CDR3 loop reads CASSEYVRVKKGNEQFF. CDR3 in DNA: TGTGCCAGCAGTGAATACGTCCGAGTCAAGAAGGGCAATGAGCAGTTCTTC.

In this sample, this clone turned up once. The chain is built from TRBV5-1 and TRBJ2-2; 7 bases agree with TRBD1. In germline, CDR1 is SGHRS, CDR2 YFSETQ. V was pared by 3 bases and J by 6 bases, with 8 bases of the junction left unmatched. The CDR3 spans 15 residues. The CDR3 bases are TGCGCCAGCAGCTCGGGGCCTCAGGGGGCCGGGGAGCTGTTTTTT. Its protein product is CASSSGPQGAGELFF.

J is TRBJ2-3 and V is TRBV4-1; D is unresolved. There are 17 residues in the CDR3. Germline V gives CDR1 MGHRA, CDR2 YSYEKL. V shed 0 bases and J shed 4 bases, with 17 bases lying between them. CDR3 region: CASSQDGEYLVADTQYF. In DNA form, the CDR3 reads TGCGCCAGCAGCCAAGATGGGGAATACCTAGTCGCAGATACGCAGTATTTT.

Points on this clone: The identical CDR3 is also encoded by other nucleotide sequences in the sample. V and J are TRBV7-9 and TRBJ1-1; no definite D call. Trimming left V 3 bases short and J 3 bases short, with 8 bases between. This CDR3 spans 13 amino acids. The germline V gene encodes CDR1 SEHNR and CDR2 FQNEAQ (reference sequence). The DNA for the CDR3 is TGTGCCAGCAGCTTGGACGGCGACACTGAAGCTTTCTTT. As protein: CASSLDGDTEAFF. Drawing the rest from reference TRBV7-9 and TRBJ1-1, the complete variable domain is DTGVSQNPRHKITKRGQNVTFRCDPISEHNRLYWYRQTLGQGPEFLTYFQNEAQLEKSRLLSDRFSAERPKGSFSTLEIQRTEQGDSAMYLCASSLDGDTEAFFGQGTRLTVV.

The CDR3 is CASSLLFSLTEYGYTF. The DNA of the CDR3 is TGTGCCAGCAGCTTACTATTTTCCTTGACAGAGTATGGCTACACCTTC. This chain links TRBV7-9 with TRBJ1-2, with a weak D call TRBD1 (5 bases). Germline V gene lookup returns CDR1 SEHNR and CDR2 FQNEAQ (reference sequence). V lost 2 bases, J lost 5 bases, and 18 bases lay in between. The CDR3 consists of 16 residues.

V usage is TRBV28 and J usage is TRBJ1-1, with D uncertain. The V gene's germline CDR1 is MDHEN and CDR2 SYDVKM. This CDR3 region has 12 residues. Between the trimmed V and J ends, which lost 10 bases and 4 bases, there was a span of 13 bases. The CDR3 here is CATELGGTEAFF. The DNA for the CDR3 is TGTGCCACAGAATTGGGAGGCACTGAAGCTTTCTTT.

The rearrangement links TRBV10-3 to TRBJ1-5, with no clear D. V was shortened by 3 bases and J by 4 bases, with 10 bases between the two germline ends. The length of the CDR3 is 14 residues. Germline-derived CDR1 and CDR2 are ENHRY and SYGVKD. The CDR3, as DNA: TGTGCCATCAGTGATATAAGCGGTAATCAGCCCCAGCATTTT. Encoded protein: CAISDISGNQPQHF.